Listed here are 11 T cell receptor beta chains from one sample, sequenced in a study of T-cell memory formation after mild COVID-19. MiXCR, applied by TCRdb to the 5' RACE reads, yields one record per CDR3 protein. Seen here are approximately 390,000 distinct CDR3 sequences, 16% observed once, and the top ten hold roughly 21%. Source material: PBMCs or a T cell subset sorted from them (not recorded which). The receptors stem from a man aged 18 to 35 who had mild COVID-19 (a few samples of this study predate the infection). Cell type and time point are not known.

The rearrangement joins TRBV5-5 to TRBJ1-1; 7 bases map to TRBD1. Germline loops: CDR1 SGHKS, CDR2 YYEKEE (reference sequence). The CDR3 extends over 12 amino acids. V lost 3 bases to trimming and J lost 10 bases; unmatched junction nucleotides: 6. DNA for the CDR3: TGTGCCAGCAGCTGGGCCCCAGGGGGAGCTTTCTTT. Residues: CASSWAPGGAFF.

This clonotype turned up a few times. CDR3 amino acids: CASSQVKTEQYF. The CDR3 coding sequence is TGTGCCAGCAGCCAAGTAAAGACCGAGCAGTACTTC. This chain links TRBV3-1 with TRBJ2-7, with no clear D. The germline V gene encodes CDR1 LGHDT and CDR2 YNNKEL (reference sequence). The CDR3 is 12 residues long. V was pared by 1 base and J by 6 bases, with 7 bases between.

This clonotype has more than one count but fewer than ten. The CDR3 loop is CASSEGWAFYGYTF. CDR3 DNA: TGTGCCAGCAGTGAAGGGTGGGCCTTCTATGGCTACACCTTC. The chain employs TRBV2 and TRBJ1-2; D is undetermined. The CDR3 runs 14 residues. The germline CDR1 and CDR2 sequences are SNHLY and FYNNEI. The V end was cut by 1 base, the J end by 4 bases, with 10 bases between.

This clonotype has at least ten counts. The genes are TRBV2 and TRBJ1-2; D may be TRBD1 (5 bases). Germline CDR1 reads SNHLY; CDR2 reads FYNNEI. This CDR3 comprises 12 residues. V lost 8 bases and J 1 base, leaving 8 bases between the germline ends. The DNA of the CDR3 is TGTGCCAGCGAGGGGAATAACTATGGCTACACCTTC. Amino acid sequence: CASEGNNYGYTF.

This clonotype turned up a few times. This chain joins TRBV2 and TRBJ2-3; D gene unclear. The CDR3 spans 15 residues. Germline V lookup: CDR1 SNHLY, CDR2 FYNNEI. Trimming left V 5 bases short and J 3 bases short, with 15 bases between. CDR3 region: CASSSSSLRTDTQYF. CDR3 sequence (DNA): TGTGCCAGCAGTAGCTCTTCCTTAAGAACAGATACGCAGTATTTT.

There are a few counts of this clonotype. The chain links TRBV5-1 to TRBJ2-7; 7 bases agree with TRBD2. Per the germline V gene, CDR1 is SGHRS and CDR2 is YFSETQ. CDR3 length equals 14 residues. Trimming at V came to 4 bases and at J to 3 bases, leaving 7 bases not matched to a gene. The CDR3 reads CASSPSTGGYEQYV. The CDR3 bases are TGCGCCAGCAGCCCCTCGACGGGAGGCTACGAGCAGTACGTC.

CDR3 nucleotides: TGTGCCAGCAGGTTACGACCGGGACTACCGTACAATGAGCAGTTCTTC. Protein: CASRLRPGLPYNEQFF. This sequence joins TRBV4-2 and TRBJ2-1; 7 bases are a match to TRBD2. The V gene's germline CDR1 is LGHNA and CDR2 YNFKEQ. The V segment lost 6 bases and the J segment 4 bases; nucleotides outside the gene matches: 12. The CDR3 spans 16 residues.

The chain carries TRBV2 and TRBJ2-7; no definite D call. The V gene's germline CDR1 is SNHLY and CDR2 FYNNEI. The CDR3 runs 14 residues. The V end lost 7 bases, the J end lost 4 bases, and 17 bases lay between the germline ends. The CDR3: CASIAPSEEYEQYF. Here the CDR3 DNA reads TGTGCCAGCATTGCTCCGAGTGAGGAGTACGAGCAGTACTTC.

This clonotype was seen a handful of times. The rearrangement links TRBV5-1 to TRBJ2-1, with TRBD2 identical over 14 bases. The CDR3 extends over 15 amino acids. Germline loops: CDR1 SGHRS, CDR2 YFSETQ. V lost 4 bases, J lost 5 bases, and 2 bases stayed unmatched. CDR3 sequence reads: CASSRLAGGDNEQFF. The DNA for the CDR3 is TGCGCCAGCAGCCGACTAGCGGGGGGGGACAATGAGCAGTTCTTC.

The sample holds a few counts of this clonotype. This chain connects TRBV12-3 or TRBV12-4 to TRBJ2-3, with D possibly matching TRBD1 (6 bases). CDR3 length equals 15 residues. Trimming removed 4 bases at V and 0 bases at J, with 11 bases between. The CDR3 nucleotides are TGTGCCAGCAGTTACCTACAGGGAAGCACAGATACGCAGTATTTT. The encoded protein is CASSYLQGSTDTQYF.

This clonotype was seen more than once but under ten times. The rearrangement uses TRBV27 and TRBJ2-1; 7 positions agree with TRBD2. The CDR3 sequence is 16 residues long. Germline V gene sequence: CDR1 MNHEY, CDR2 SMNVEV (reference sequence). J lost 6 bases, V lost 1 base, and 9 bases had no gene match. CDR3 nucleotides: TGTGCCAGCAGTTTATGGAGCGGGGCCGGGGGCAATGAGCAGTTCTTC. The encoded protein is CASSLWSGAGGNEQFF.